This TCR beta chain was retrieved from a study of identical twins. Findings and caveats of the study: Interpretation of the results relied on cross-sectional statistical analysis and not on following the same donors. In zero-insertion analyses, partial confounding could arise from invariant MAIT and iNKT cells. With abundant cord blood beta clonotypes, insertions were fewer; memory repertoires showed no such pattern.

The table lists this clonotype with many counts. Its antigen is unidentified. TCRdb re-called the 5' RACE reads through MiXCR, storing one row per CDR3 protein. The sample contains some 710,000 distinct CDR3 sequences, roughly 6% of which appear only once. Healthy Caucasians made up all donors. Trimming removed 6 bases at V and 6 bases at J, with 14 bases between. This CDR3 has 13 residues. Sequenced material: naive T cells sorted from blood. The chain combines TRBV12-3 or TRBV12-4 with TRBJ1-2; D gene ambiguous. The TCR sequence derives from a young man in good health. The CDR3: CASSISSLNGYTF. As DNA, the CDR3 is TGTGCCAGCAGCATCTCAAGCCTCAATGGCTACACCTTC.